This TCR beta chain was identified in a study of shared clonotypes between healthy human individuals. Across the study: Aged 18 to 49, the donors were a couple of women and a few men. Findings and caveats of the study: Represented diversity, genetic and exposure-history alike, was limited by few donors. The authors sampled blood alone, and tissue repertoires likely differ.

In the study's own analysis: Owing to the provision of junction-only sequences devoid of quality scores by immunoSEQ, filtering differed. Here immunoSEQ multiplex PCR was the method, and the copy in TCRdb shows in-frame clones only, minus some. The V and J calls and clone size are taken from that table; D and trimming were inferred from the DNA. The sample yields about 520,000 clones, approximately 84% seen once. As concerns this clone: Its cognate antigen is unknown.

The source material was PBMCs. This TCR was recovered from a woman aged 40 to 49 in good health. Some clones in this sample may be carry-over from other donors' samples.

This chain's CDR3 is CASSPTGRGSYEQYF. The DNA of the CDR3 is TGTGCCAGCAGCCCGACAGGGAGAGGCTCCTACGAGCAGTACTTC. The chain employs TRBV28 and TRBJ2-7; 7 nucleotides align to TRBD1. The ends lost 6 bases at V and 0 bases at J; junction bases unmatched: 8. The CDR3 runs to 15 residues. The germline CDR1 and CDR2 sequences are MDHEN and SYDVKM. The variable domain in full, with the rest retrieved from reference TRBV28 and TRBJ2-7, is DVKVTQSSRYLVKRTGEKVFLECVQDMDHENMFWYRQDPGLGLRLIYFSYDVKMKEKGDIPEGYSVSREKKERFSLILESASTNQTSMYLCASSPTGRGSYEQYFGPGTRLTVT.